The source of this TCR beta chain is a study of patients and donors after allogeneic stem cell transplantation. Unmatched junction bases numbered 6, after V lost 6 bases and J lost 0 bases. This CDR3 is 16 amino acids long. TCRdb used MiXCR to reprocess the RT-PCR reads, holding one entry per CDR3 protein. In the table there are about 40,000 distinct CDR3 sequences, under 35% of which are singletons. This clonotype was observed a single time. The chain uses TRBV12-3 or TRBV12-4 and TRBJ2-2; 8 bases line up with TRBD1. The sequence derives from a human donor who was either an allogeneic HSCT recipient or a stem cell or donor lymphocyte infusion donor (not recorded which). It is not recorded whose cells these are; they may come from a transplant donor. Sequenced: blood, either unsorted or a sorted T cell fraction (not recorded which). The CDR3 DNA reads TGTGCCAGCAGACCCGGACAGGGCGCGAACACCGGGGAGCTGTTTTTT. Its protein product is CASRPGQGANTGELFF.